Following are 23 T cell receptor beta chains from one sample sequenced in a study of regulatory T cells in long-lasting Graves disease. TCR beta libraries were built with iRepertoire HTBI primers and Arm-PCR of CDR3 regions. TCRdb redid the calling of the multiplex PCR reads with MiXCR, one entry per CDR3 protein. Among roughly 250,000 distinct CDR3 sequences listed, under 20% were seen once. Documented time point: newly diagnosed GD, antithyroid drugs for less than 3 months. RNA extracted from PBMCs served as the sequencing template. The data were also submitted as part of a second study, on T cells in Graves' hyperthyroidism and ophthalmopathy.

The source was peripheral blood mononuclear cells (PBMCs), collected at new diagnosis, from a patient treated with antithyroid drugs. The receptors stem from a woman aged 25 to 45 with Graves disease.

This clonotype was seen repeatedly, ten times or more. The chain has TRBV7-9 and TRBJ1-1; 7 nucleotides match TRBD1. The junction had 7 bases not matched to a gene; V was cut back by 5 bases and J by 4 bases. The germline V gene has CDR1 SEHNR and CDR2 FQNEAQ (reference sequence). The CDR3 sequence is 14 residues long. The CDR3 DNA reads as TGTGCCAGCAGCCGAGAGGGGGCACGCACTGAAGCTTTCTTT. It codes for CASSREGARTEAFF.

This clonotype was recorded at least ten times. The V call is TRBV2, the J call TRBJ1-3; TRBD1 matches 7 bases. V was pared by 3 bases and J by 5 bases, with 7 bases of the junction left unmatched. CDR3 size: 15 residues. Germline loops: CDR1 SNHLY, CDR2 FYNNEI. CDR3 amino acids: CASSDSGGLRNTIYF. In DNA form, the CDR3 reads TGTGCCAGCAGTGACTCAGGGGGTCTAAGAAACACCATATATTTT.

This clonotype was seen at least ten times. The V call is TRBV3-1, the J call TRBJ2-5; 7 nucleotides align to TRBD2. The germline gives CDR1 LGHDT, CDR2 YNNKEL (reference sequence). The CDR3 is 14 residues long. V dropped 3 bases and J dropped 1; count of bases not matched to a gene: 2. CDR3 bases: TGTGCCAGCAGCCAGGGACTACCCCAAGAGACCCAGTACTTC. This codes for CASSQGLPQETQYF.

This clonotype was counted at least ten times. CDR3 nucleotides: TGTGCCAGCAGCTTAGCGAGGGGACTTAGCAATCAGCCCCAGCATTTT. This encodes CASSLARGLSNQPQHF. The chain has TRBV7-8 and TRBJ1-5; a possible D gene is TRBD1 (5 bases). The CDR3 is 16 amino acids. Trimming stripped 0 bases from V and 0 bases from J, with 9 bases between. Germline CDR1 is SGHVS and CDR2 is FQNEAQ.

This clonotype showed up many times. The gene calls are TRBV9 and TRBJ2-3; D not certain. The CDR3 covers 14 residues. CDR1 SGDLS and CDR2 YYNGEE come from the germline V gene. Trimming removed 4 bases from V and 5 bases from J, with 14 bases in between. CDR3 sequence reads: CASSPPKHIDTQYF. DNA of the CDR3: TGTGCCAGCAGCCCTCCCAAGCACATAGATACGCAGTATTTT.

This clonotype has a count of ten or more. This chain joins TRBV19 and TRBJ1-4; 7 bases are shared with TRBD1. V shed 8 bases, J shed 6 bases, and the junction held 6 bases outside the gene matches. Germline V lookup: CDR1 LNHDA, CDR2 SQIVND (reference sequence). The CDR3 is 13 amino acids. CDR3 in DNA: TGTGCCAGTGTCCGACAGGGCGATGAAAAACTGTTTTTT. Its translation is CASVRQGDEKLFF.

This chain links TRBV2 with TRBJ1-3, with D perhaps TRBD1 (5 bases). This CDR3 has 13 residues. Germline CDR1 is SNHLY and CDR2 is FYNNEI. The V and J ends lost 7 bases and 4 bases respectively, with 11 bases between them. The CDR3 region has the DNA TGTGCCAGCATACGGGACGCAGGAAACACCATATATTTT. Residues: CASIRDAGNTIYF.

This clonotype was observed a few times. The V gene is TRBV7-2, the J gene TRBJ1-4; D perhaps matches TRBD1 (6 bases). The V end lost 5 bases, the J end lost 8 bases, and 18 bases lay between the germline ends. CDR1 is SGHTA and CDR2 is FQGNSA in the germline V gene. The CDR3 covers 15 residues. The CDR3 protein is CASSTGAGQTEKLFF. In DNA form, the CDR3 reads TGTGCCAGCAGCACTGGGGCGGGACAAACAGAAAAACTGTTTTTT.

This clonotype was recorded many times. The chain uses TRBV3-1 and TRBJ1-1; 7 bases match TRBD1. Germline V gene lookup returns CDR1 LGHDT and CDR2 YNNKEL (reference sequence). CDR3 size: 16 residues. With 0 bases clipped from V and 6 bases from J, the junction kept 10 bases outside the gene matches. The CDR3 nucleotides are TGTGCCAGCAGCCAAGACGTCTCAGGGGGAATCGCTGAAGCTTTCTTT. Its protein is CASSQDVSGGIAEAFF.

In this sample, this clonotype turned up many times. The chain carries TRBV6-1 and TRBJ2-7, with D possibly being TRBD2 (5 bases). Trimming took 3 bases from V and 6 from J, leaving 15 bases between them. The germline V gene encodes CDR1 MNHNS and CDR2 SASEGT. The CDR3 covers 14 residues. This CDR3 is CASSDRLQRAEQYF. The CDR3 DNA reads TGTGCCAGCAGTGATCGGCTCCAGAGGGCCGAGCAGTACTTC.

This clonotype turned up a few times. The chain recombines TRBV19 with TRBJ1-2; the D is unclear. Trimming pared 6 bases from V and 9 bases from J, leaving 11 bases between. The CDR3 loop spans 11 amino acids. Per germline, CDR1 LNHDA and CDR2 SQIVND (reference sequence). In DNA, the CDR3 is TGTGCCAGTAGAGATGGCCTGCGCTACACCTTC. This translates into CASRDGLRYTF.

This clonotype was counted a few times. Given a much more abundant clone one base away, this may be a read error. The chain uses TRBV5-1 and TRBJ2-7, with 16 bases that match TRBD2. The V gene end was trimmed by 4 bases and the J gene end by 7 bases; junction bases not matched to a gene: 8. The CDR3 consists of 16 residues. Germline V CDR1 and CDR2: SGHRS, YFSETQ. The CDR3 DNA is TGCGCCAGCAGCGGCGGGACTAGCGGGGGGGCCAATGAGCAGTACTTC. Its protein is CASSGGTSGGANEQYF.

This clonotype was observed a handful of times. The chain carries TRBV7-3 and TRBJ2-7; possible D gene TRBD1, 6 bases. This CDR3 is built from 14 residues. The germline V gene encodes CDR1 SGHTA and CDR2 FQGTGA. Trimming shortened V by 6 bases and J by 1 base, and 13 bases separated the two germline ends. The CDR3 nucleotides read TGTGCCAGCAGTACGACAGGCGAATCCTACGAGCAGTACTTC. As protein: CASSTTGESYEQYF.

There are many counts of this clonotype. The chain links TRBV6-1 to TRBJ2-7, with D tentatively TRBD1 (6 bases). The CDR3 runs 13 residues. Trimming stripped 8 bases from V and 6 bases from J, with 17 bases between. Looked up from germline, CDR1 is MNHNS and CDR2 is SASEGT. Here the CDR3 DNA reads TGTGCCAGCCAATTGGGACATACGGCCGAGCAGTACTTC. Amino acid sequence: CASQLGHTAEQYF.

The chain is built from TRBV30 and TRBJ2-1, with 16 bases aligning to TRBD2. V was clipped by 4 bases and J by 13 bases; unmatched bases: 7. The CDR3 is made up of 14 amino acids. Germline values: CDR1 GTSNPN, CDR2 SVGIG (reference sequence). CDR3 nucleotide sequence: TGTGCCTGGACGACGGGACTAGCGGGAGGGAACCAGTTCTTC. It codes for CAWTTGLAGGNQFF.

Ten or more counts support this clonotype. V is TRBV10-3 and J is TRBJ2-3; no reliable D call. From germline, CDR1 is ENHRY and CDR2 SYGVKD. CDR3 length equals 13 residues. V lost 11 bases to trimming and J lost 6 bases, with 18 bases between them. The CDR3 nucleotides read TGTGCCTCGATGGGCTTCGCCGCTGATACGCAGTATTTT. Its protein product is CASMGFAADTQYF.

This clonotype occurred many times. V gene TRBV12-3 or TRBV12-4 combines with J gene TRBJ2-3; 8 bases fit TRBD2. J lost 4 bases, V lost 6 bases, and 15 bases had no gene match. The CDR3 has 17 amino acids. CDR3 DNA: TGTGCCAGCAGCACCGATGCTAGCGGGTTGAAGGCAGATACGCAGTATTTT. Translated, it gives CASSTDASGLKADTQYF.

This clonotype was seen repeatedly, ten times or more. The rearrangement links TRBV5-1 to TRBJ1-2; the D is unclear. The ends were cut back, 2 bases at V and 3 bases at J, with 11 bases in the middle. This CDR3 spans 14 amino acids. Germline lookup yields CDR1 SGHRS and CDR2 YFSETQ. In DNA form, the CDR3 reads TGCGCCAGCAGCTTCGCGGGGAGCGACTATGGCTACACCTTC. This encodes CASSFAGSDYGYTF.

This CDR3 reads CASSIWDTGELFF. For the CDR3, the DNA is TGTGCCAGTAGTATCTGGGACACCGGGGAGCTGTTTTTT. V gene TRBV19 combines with J gene TRBJ2-2; no reliable D call. V dropped 3 bases and J dropped 3 bases, with 5 bases sitting between them. The CDR3 spans 13 residues. CDR1 LNHDA and CDR2 SQIVND come from the germline V gene (reference sequence).

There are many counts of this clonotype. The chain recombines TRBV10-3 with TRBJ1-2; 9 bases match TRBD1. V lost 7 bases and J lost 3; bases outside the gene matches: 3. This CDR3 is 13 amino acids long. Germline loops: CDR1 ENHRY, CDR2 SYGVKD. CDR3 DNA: TGTGCCATCAAAAGGACAGGGGACTATGGCTACACCTTC. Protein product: CAIKRTGDYGYTF.

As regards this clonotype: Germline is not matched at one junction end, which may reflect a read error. The CDR3 DNA follows: TGCGCCAGCAGTGTTATAGCTGGAAACACCATATATTTT. Translation: CASSVIAGNTIYF. J is TRBJ1-3 and V is TRBV25-1; D remains unclear. CDR3 length: 13 amino acids. Germline V gene data show CDR1 as MGHDK and CDR2 as SYGVNS.

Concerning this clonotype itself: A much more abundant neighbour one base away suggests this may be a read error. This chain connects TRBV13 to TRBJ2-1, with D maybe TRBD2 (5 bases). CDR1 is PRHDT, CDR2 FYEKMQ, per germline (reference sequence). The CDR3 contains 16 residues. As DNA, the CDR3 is TGTGCCAGCAGCTTCCTAGCTTCGGGCGCCTACAATAAGCAGTTCTTC. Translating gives CASSFLASGAYNKQFF.

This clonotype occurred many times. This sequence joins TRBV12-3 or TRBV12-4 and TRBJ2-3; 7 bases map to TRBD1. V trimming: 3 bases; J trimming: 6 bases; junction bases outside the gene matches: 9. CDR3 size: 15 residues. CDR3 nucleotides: TGTGCCAGCAGTTTCCCTGGGACAGCCGACGATACGCAGTATTTT. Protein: CASSFPGTADDTQYF.